The clone carrying this T cell receptor beta chain was recorded a few times. Its antigen is as yet unknown. This record comes from a study of cytomegalovirus exposure and HLA in healthy donors. General study results and limits: When a later analysis was performed, an Asian-associated ancestry cluster reportedly had fewer N-insertions than the roughly 700-donor mean. Within the data, a cluster of highly shared sequence variants was likely a sequencing artifact.

This PCR relied on a set of 60 Vbeta primers and 13 Jbeta primers. Assay used: immunoSEQ multiplex PCR; TCRdb lists only in-frame clones, some missing. Seen here are approximately 140,000 clones, around three quarters observed once, and the top ten hold 6.5% to 7%. The sequence was obtained from a man aged 35 to 55 in good health and CMV-seropositive. Sequenced sample: PBMCs.

In DNA form, the CDR3 reads TGTGCCAGCAGCCGGTACGCGGGGGGGAACACTGAAGCTTTCTTT. The encoded protein is CASSRYAGGNTEAFF. The J gene is TRBJ1-1, the V gene TRBV14, with a possible D match to TRBD1 (5 bases). Germline loops: CDR1 SGHDN, CDR2 FVKESK. This CDR3 is built from 15 residues. With 4 bases removed from V and 1 base from J, the gap between germline ends came to 13 bases.